This TCR beta chain is from a study of blood T cell repertoires in COVID-19 (dated by TCRdb to 2018 to 2020). For the wider study: Samples from collaborators originated in the United States, Italy and Spain and spanned both the acute and convalescent phases of COVID-19. The material from the prospective study consisted of cDNA or gDNA derived from T cells, B-cell-depleted T cells, or PBMCs. Subjects who had been exposed to COVID-19, were actively infected with it, or had recovered from it provided the deeply sampled blood TCRbeta repertoires that made up the dataset. The repertoires were released in a freely available public database meant as a resource for research on the immune response to SARS-CoV-2. Samples were obtained from the ongoing ImmuneRACE study (first 160 participants) and from approximately 1,200 subjects provided by 6 global collaborators. Nearly every sample came with metadata listing a de-identified subject ID, COVID-19 status, age in years and sex. Where available, HLA class I and class II types were obtained from metadata supplied by the sample provider rather than from assay-based typing. Paper-wide results and their limitations: The quantity of clinical and demographic metadata differed by source and by participant and was supplied without curation.

Of note for this clone: No antigen is known for it. Per-base qualities were not stored, and no clone one base away is much larger.

Whole blood was collected in K2EDTA tubes by collaborating institutions according to the institutions' own protocols. For TCRbeta analysis, collaborators shipped samples as frozen whole blood, isolated PBMCs, or DNA extracted from either of those sample types. TCRbeta CDR3 regions were amplified from genomic DNA using the immunoSEQ Assay, a bias-controlled multiplex PCR. The study's processing was this. The number of nucleated cells in each sample was estimated from the amplification of reference gene primers within the assay. To quantify the absolute abundance of each unique TCRbeta CDR3 rearrangement, sequence reads were collapsed and filtered. For each sample, productive Simpson clonality was calculated as the square root of Simpson's diversity index over productive rearrangements. In TCRdb, the immuneACCESS table is reduced to in-frame sequences with V and J assigned. These tables do not hold every clone; where another copy was compared, an unresolved V gene accounts for under half, and the others remain unexplained. D and trimming were read from the DNA, whereas the V and J calls and clone size are those reported in that table. The sample table holds 95,000 to 150,000 clones, of which over 75% were seen once. The biggest ten clones account for about 7% of the sample.

Trimming at the junction amounts to 2 bases on V and 7 bases on J, and the germline ends lie 12 bases apart. The CDR3 sequence holds 13 residues, the cysteine and phenylalanine included. The read is trimmed to its CDR3 DNA, 39 bases read in frame from base 1. CDR1 and CDR2 are drawn from the germline V gene (reference sequence): LGHDT, YNNKEL. The V and J genes are TRBV3-1 (or the pseudogene TRBV3-2) and TRBJ2-7; a weak D assignment points to TRBD1 (5 bases agree). The sequence came from a man aged 80 or over with active or convalescent COVID-19. The sequencing input was peripheral blood. The CDR3 here reads CASSQRGRTEQYF. The DNA sequence is TGTGCCAGCAGCCAAAGGGGAAGGACGGAGCAGTACTTC.